The 24 T cell receptor beta chains below come from one sample, sequenced in a study of shared clonotypes between healthy human individuals. Profiling relied on immunoSEQ multiplex PCR, and the TCRdb table lists in-frame clones only, not all of them. Of 1 million to 1.2 million clones listed, roughly 80% were seen once; the top ten hold roughly 0.82%. The specimen sequenced was memory CD4+ T cells from PBMCs. The subset was: CD45RA-negative fraction. All receptors derive from a man aged 18 to 29 in good health. Some clones in this sample may be carry-over from other donors' samples.

This clone showed up just once. This chain connects TRBV30 to TRBJ2-7; D is possibly TRBD1 or TRBD2 (6 bases each). The CDR3 consists of 11 residues. The germline V gene encodes CDR1 GTSNPN and CDR2 SVGIG (reference sequence). Trimming shortened V by 1 base and J by 6 bases, and 7 bases separated the two germline ends. The CDR3 coding sequence is TGTGCCTGGAGTGCGGGGGCCGAGCAGTACTTC. Protein sequence: CAWSAGAEQYF.

V gene TRBV27 combines with J gene TRBJ2-7; D tentatively reads TRBD1 or TRBD2 (5 bases each). This CDR3 region has 18 residues. Germline-derived CDR1 and CDR2 are MNHEY and SMNVEV (reference sequence). The V end was cut by 3 bases, the J end by 5 bases, with 26 bases between. The CDR3 DNA reads as TGTGCCAGCAGTTTTTTTTCCGGGGTAGGGACGGGCGCGAACGAGCAGTACTTC. Encoded protein: CASSFFSGVGTGANEQYF.

This rearrangement joins TRBV7-9 to TRBJ2-3; 9 nucleotides line up with TRBD2. V lost 5 bases to trimming and J lost 5 bases; unmatched junction nucleotides: 17. Germline CDR1 SEHNR, CDR2 FQNEAQ (reference sequence). This CDR3 contains 18 residues. As DNA, the CDR3 is TGTGCCAGCAGCACCCTATCTCGGGCGGGAGGGCGGATAGATACGCAGTATTTT. Translated: CASSTLSRAGGRIDTQYF. The full variable domain, with the rest looked up from reference TRBV7-9 and TRBJ2-3, is DTGVSQNPRHKITKRGQNVTFRCDPISEHNRLYWYRQTLGQGPEFLTYFQNEAQLEKSRLLSDRFSAERPKGSFSTLEIQRTEQGDSAMYLCASSTLSRAGGRIDTQYFGPGTRLTVL.

This clone was recorded once. A far bigger clonotype differs at one base, so this is likely a read error. The chain couples TRBV30 to TRBJ1-1, with D unresolved. V was clipped by 4 bases and J by 4 bases, with 10 bases between them. Germline-derived CDR1 and CDR2 are GTSNPN and SVGIG (reference sequence). The CDR3 is made up of 12 amino acids. The CDR3 DNA reads TGTGCCTGGAAGCGGTGGTCCACTGAAGCTTTCTTT. Amino acid sequence: CAWKRWSTEAFF.

J is TRBJ1-3 and V is TRBV7-2; the D is unclear. The CDR3 is made up of 16 amino acids. Germline V CDR1 and CDR2: SGHTA, FQGNSA. V lost 5 bases to trimming and J lost 0 bases, with 14 bases between them. CDR3 sequence (DNA): TGTGCCAGCAGCCCAACAGTGTTCCTCTCTGGAAACACCATATATTTT. This gives the protein CASSPTVFLSGNTIYF.

This clone was seen repeatedly, ten times or more. V gene TRBV19 combines with J gene TRBJ2-2, with TRBD2 matching over 8 bases. The trim removed 5 bases at V and 1 base at J, leaving 9 bases unmatched. The CDR3 spans 17 residues. Germline V CDR1 and CDR2: LNHDA, SQIVND (reference sequence). CDR3 nucleotides: TGTGCCAGTAGTCCCCTCGGACTAGCCAAGAACACCGGGGAGCTGTTTTTT. It encodes CASSPLGLAKNTGELFF.

The chain has TRBV27 and TRBJ1-2; 10 bases fit TRBD1. CDR3 length: 14 residues. The germline CDR1 and CDR2 sequences are MNHEY and SMNVEV (reference sequence). J was trimmed by 6 bases and V by 3 bases; bases with no gene match: 4. The CDR3 sequence is CASSFHGTGDGYTF. CDR3 bases: TGTGCCAGCAGTTTCCATGGGACAGGGGATGGCTACACCTTC.

This rearrangement joins TRBV28 to TRBJ2-7, with a tentative D call TRBD2 (6 bases). In germline, CDR1 is MDHEN, CDR2 SYDVKM. The CDR3 covers 16 residues. The germline V and J ends were trimmed by 6 bases and 5 bases, with 23 bases remaining between them. CDR3 residues: CASRTPPGVGNHEQYF. The CDR3 DNA sequence: TGTGCCAGCAGGACCCCCCCGGGGGTAGGTAATCACGAGCAGTACTTC.

The chain couples TRBV7-3 to TRBJ2-1; D ambiguous. CDR3 length: 18 amino acids. V lost 2 bases, J lost 6 bases, and 23 bases lay in between. Germline CDR1 reads SGHTA; CDR2 reads FQGTGA. CDR3 protein: CASSLLAKIASQSNEQFF. Written as DNA, the CDR3 is TGTGCCAGCAGCTTATTGGCTAAAATTGCATCCCAAAGCAATGAGCAGTTCTTC.

This chain uses TRBV7-2 with TRBJ2-2; TRBD1 agrees at 9 bases. Germline V gene sequence: CDR1 SGHTA, CDR2 FQGNSA. V shed 2 bases, J shed 1 base, and the junction held 2 bases outside the gene matches. CDR3 size: 16 residues. CDR3 DNA sequence: TGTGCCAGCAGCTTAATGGGACAGGGGAACACCGGGGAGCTGTTTTTT. It codes for CASSLMGQGNTGELFF.

This chain links TRBV6-1 with TRBJ2-7, with D perhaps TRBD1 or TRBD2 (5 bases each). Trimming removed 0 bases at V and 3 bases at J, with 18 bases between. Germline V CDR1 and CDR2: MNHNS, SASEGT. The CDR3 runs to 17 residues. The CDR3: CASSEALGRTGRYEQYF. For the CDR3, the DNA is TGTGCCAGCAGTGAAGCTTTGGGGAGAACAGGCCGCTACGAGCAGTACTTC.

The chain employs TRBV6-5 and TRBJ2-3; D call uncertain. CDR3 length: 14 residues. The germline V gene encodes CDR1 MNHEY and CDR2 SVGAGI. With 2 bases removed from V and 2 bases from J, the gap between germline ends came to 8 bases. The CDR3 bases are TGTGCCAGCAGTTACGACTCTAACACAGATACGCAGTATTTT. Translation: CASSYDSNTDTQYF.

This chain uses TRBV29-1 with TRBJ2-1, with D possibly TRBD2 on 5 matching bases. Trimming removed 7 bases at V and 5 bases at J, with 9 bases between. This CDR3 has 11 amino acids. Germline CDR1 reads SQVTM; CDR2 reads ANQGSEA. The DNA for the CDR3 is TGCAGCGGCGAGGGAGACAATGAGCAGTTCTTC. Encoded protein: CSGEGDNEQFF.

This chain connects TRBV7-9 to TRBJ2-3; D possibly corresponds to TRBD2 (6 bases). V shed 4 bases and J shed 0 bases, with 11 bases lying between them. The CDR3 contains 15 residues. Germline V gene data show CDR1 as SEHNR and CDR2 as FQNEAQ (reference sequence). The CDR3 DNA reads as TGTGCCAGCAGCTCGAGACTAGGTAGCACAGATACGCAGTATTTT. It encodes CASSSRLGSTDTQYF. The full variable domain, rest sourced from reference TRBV7-9 and TRBJ2-3, is DTGVSQNPRHKITKRGQNVTFRCDPISEHNRLYWYRQTLGQGPEFLTYFQNEAQLEKSRLLSDRFSAERPKGSFSTLEIQRTEQGDSAMYLCASSSRLGSTDTQYFGPGTRLTVL.

Details on this clone: The sample has other DNA sequences that encode this CDR3 too. The rearrangement links TRBV28 to TRBJ1-4; no clear D. The CDR3 runs 11 residues. Germline CDR1 MDHEN, CDR2 SYDVKM. Trimming removed 3 bases at V and 11 bases at J, with 7 bases between. CDR3 protein: CASSFEKKLFF. CDR3 coding DNA: TGTGCCAGCAGTTTTGAGAAGAAACTGTTTTTT. The full variable domain, with the rest looked up from reference TRBV28 and TRBJ1-4, is DVKVTQSSRYLVKRTGEKVFLECVQDMDHENMFWYRQDPGLGLRLIYFSYDVKMKEKGDIPEGYSVSREKKERFSLILESASTNQTSMYLCASSFEKKLFFGSGTQLSVL.

Notes on this clone: The same CDR3 also results from other DNA sequences found in this sample. The J gene is TRBJ2-5, the V gene TRBV5-4, with D possibly being TRBD1 (6 bases). The CDR3 runs to 13 residues. V shed 0 bases and J shed 5 bases, with 8 bases lying between them. Germline CDR1 SGHNT, CDR2 YYREEE (reference sequence). The CDR3 DNA follows: TGTGCCAGCAGCTTGGGAGGGGGTGAGACCCAGTACTTC. Translation gives CASSLGGGETQYF.

As regards this clone: Other DNA sequences in this specimen translate into the identical CDR3. The chain employs TRBV5-1 and TRBJ2-7; no reliable D call. The germline V and J ends were trimmed by 4 bases and 0 bases, with 5 bases remaining between them. Germline loops: CDR1 SGHRS, CDR2 YFSETQ. This CDR3 region has 12 residues. Written as DNA, the CDR3 is TGCGCCAGCAGCCAATCCTCCTACGAGCAGTACTTC. Translating it yields CASSQSSYEQYF. Together with reference TRBV5-1 and TRBJ2-7, the CDR3 gives the full variable domain: KAGVTQTPRYLIKTRGQQVTLSCSPISGHRSVSWYQQTPGQGLQFLFEYFSETQRNKGNFPGRFSGRQFSNSRSEMNVSTLELGDSALYLCASSQSSYEQYFGPGTRLTVT.

This sequence joins TRBV4-3 and TRBJ2-3; a possible D gene is TRBD2 (5 bases). V lost 3 bases, J lost 6 bases, and 10 bases lay in between. Germline V gene sequence: CDR1 LGHNA, CDR2 YSLEER. The CDR3 spans 13 residues. In DNA, the CDR3 is TGCGCCAGCAGCCAGGACGTAGCGGATACGCAGTATTTT. This gives the protein CASSQDVADTQYF.

This sequence joins TRBV21-1 and TRBJ1-1; the table's TRBD1 call for D was not verified on the DNA. TRBV21-1 is tagged as a pseudogene. CDR3 length equals 10 residues. CDR3 nucleotide sequence: TGTGCCAGCCAGGTCCATAGGGCTTTCTTT. Residues: CASQVHRAFF.

With respect to this clone: The same CDR3 can be traced to other DNA sequences in this sample. The chain couples TRBV6-1 to TRBJ1-1, with 7 bases identical to TRBD1. V shed 4 bases and J 5 bases; nucleotides not matched to a gene: 7. The germline V gene has CDR1 MNHNS and CDR2 SASEGT. The CDR3 length is 14 residues. The CDR3: CASSVKGAGTEAFF. Here the CDR3 DNA reads TGTGCCAGCAGTGTGAAGGGGGCGGGTACTGAAGCTTTCTTT.

This clone was detected once. The chain recombines TRBV30 with TRBJ2-3, with 8 positions matching TRBD2. This CDR3 has 13 amino acids. V dropped 0 bases and J dropped 14; count of bases not matched to a gene: 10. Germline V lookup: CDR1 GTSNPN, CDR2 SVGIG (reference sequence). The DNA for the CDR3 is TGTGCCTGGAGTGTACAGCCTTGGCGGGGGGCGTATTTT. It specifies CAWSVQPWRGAYF.

The rearrangement links TRBV4-2 to TRBJ2-5, with 12 bases that match TRBD2. Germline assignment: CDR1 LGHNA and CDR2 YNFKEQ. The CDR3 length is 16 residues. The ends lost 1 base at V and 5 bases at J; junction bases unmatched: 5. The CDR3 loop reads CASSQVLAGGPETQYF. The CDR3 DNA reads as TGTGCCAGCAGCCAAGTGCTAGCGGGAGGGCCGGAGACCCAGTACTTC.

This chain connects TRBV7-8 to TRBJ1-5, with D perhaps matching TRBD1 (6 bases). The CDR3 covers 15 residues. V was clipped by 4 bases and J by 5 bases, with 15 bases between them. Germline CDR1 SGHVS, CDR2 FQNEAQ. The CDR3 DNA follows: TGTGCCAGCAGCTCACAAGGGGGTACCGATCAGCCCCAGCATTTT. It specifies CASSSQGGTDQPQHF.

As for this clone: This clone may be a read error of a much larger clone one base away. Other DNA sequences within the sample encode an identical CDR3. The CDR3 DNA reads TGTGCCAGCTCAGGACAGTCGAACACTGAAGCTTTCTTT. Its translation: CASSGQSNTEAFF. The chain joins TRBV18 to TRBJ1-1; tentative D call: TRBD1 (6 bases). This CDR3 has 13 residues. CDR1 and CDR2 from the germline V gene are KGHSH and LQKENI. V gave up 5 bases and J gave up 1 base, with 8 bases separating them. The full variable domain, in which reference TRBV18 and TRBJ1-1 provide the parts outside the CDR3, is NAGVMQNPRHLVRRRGQEARLRCSPMKGHSHVYWYRQLPEEGLKFMVYLQKENIIDESGMPKERFSAEFPKEGPSILRIQQVVRGDSAAYFCASSGQSNTEAFFGQGTRLTVV.